The clone carrying this T cell receptor (beta chain) occurred a few times. CDR1 LGHDT and CDR2 YNNKEL come from the germline V gene (reference sequence). CDR3 length: 12 amino acids. V was cut by 3 bases and J by 6 bases, with 9 bases left in between. The authors ran a second PCR of about 7 to 11 cycles using a sample-barcoded 5' primer and a J-beta primer mix. Via MiXCR, TCRdb re-called the 5' RACE reads, giving one row per CDR3 protein. Of around 1.5 million distinct CDR3 sequences listed, 42% were seen once; the top ten hold 7.9%. These data originate in a study of blood T cells in healthy people across ages.

The TCR originated in a woman aged 18-29 years in good health. The chain carries TRBV3-1 and TRBJ2-7, with D uncertain. The source material was blood. The CDR3 coding sequence is TGTGCCAGCAGCCATGCCTCGGCCGAGCAGTACTTC. The encoded protein is CASSHASAEQYF.